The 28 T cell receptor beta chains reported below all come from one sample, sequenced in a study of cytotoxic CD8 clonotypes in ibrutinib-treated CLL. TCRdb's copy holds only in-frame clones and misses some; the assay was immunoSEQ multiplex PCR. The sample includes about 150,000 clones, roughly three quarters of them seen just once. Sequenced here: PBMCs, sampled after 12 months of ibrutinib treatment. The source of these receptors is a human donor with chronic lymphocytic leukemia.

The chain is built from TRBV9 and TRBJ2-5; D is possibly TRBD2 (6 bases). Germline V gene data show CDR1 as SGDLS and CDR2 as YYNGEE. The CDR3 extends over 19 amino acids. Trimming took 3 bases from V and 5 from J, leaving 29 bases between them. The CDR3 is CASSASAGGRPSGFETQYF. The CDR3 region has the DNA TGTGCCAGCAGCGCCTCCGCTGGGGGGAGGCCATCAGGGTTTGAGACCCAGTACTTC. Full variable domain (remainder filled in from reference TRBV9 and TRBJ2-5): DSGVTQTPKHLITATGQRVTLRCSPRSGDLSVYWYQQSLDQGLQFLIQYYNGEERAKGNILERFSAQQFPDLHSELNLSSLELGDSALYFCASSASAGGRPSGFETQYFGPGTRLLVL.

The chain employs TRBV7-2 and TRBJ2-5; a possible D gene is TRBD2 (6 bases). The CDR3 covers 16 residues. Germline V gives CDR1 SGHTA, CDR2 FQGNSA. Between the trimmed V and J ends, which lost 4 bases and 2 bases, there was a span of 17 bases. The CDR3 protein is CASSSGTVTRQETQYF. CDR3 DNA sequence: TGTGCCAGCAGCTCCGGGACTGTGACTAGACAAGAGACCCAGTACTTC. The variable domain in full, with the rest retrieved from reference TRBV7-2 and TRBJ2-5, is GAGVSQSPSNKVTEKGKDVELRCDPISGHTALYWYRQSLGQGLEFLIYFQGNSAPDKSGLPSDRFSAERTGGSVSTLTIQRTQQEDSAVYLCASSSGTVTRQETQYFGPGTRLLVL.

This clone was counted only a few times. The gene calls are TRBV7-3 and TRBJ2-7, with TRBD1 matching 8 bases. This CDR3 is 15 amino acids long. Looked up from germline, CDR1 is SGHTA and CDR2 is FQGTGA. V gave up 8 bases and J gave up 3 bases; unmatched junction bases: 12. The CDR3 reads CASRPGDRGHYEQYF. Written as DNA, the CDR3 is TGTGCCAGCCGCCCGGGAGACAGGGGACACTACGAGCAGTACTTC.

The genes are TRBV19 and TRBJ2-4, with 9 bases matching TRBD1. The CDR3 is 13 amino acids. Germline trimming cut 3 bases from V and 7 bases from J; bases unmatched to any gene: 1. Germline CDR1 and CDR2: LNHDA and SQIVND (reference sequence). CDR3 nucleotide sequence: TGTGCCAGTAGTATTGACAGGGGGAACATTCAGTACTTC. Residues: CASSIDRGNIQYF. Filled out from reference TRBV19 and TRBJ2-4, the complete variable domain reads DGGITQSPKYLFRKEGQNVTLSCEQNLNHDAMYWYRQDPGQGLRLIYYSQIVNDFQKGDIAEGYSVSREKKESFPLTVTSAQKNPTAFYLCASSIDRGNIQYFGAGTRLSVL.

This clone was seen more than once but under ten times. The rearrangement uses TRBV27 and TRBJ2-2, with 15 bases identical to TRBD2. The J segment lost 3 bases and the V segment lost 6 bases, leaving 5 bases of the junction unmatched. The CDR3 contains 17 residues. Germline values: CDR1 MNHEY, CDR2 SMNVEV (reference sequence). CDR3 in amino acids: CASSRTSGRADTGELFF. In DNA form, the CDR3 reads TGTGCCAGCAGCAGGACTAGCGGGAGGGCCGACACCGGGGAGCTGTTTTTT.

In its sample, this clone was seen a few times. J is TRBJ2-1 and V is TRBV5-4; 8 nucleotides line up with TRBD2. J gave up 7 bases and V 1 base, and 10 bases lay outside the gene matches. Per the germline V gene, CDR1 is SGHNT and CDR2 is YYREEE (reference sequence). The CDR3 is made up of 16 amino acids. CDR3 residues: CASSLRLAGGGNEQFF. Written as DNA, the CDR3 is TGTGCCAGCAGCTTGCGATTGGCGGGAGGAGGTAATGAGCAGTTCTTC.

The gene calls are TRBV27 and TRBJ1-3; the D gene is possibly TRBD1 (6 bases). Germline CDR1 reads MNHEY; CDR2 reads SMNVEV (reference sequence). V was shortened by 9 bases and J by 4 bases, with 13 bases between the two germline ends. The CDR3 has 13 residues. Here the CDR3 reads CARKRGRGNTIYF. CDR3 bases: TGTGCCAGGAAGCGGGGGCGCGGAAACACCATATATTTT.

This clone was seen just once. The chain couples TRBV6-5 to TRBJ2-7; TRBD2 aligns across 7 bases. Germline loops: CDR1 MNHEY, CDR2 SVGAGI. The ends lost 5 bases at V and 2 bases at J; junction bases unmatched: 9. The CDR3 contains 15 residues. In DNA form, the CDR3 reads TGTGCCAGCAGTAGAGCGGGGTGGGAAACCTACGAGCAGTACTTC. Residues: CASSRAGWETYEQYF.

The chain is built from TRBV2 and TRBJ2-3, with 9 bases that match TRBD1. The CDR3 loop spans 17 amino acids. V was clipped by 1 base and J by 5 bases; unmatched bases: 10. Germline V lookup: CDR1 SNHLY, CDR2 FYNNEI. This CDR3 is CASSEDLPGQGRDTQYF. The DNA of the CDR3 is TGTGCCAGCAGTGAAGACCTCCCGGGACAGGGTAGAGATACGCAGTATTTT.

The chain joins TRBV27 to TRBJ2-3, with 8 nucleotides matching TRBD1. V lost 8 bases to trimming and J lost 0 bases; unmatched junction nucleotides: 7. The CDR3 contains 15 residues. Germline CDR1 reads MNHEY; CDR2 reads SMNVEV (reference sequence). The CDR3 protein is CASQRRGRSTDTQYF. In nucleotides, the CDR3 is TGTGCCAGCCAGCGCAGGGGGCGAAGCACAGATACGCAGTATTTT.

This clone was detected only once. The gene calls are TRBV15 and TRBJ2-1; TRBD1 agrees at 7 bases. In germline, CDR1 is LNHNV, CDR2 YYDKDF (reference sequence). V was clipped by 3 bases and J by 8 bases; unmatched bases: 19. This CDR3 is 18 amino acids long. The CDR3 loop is CATSSTIRTGGSTDEQFF. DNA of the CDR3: TGTGCCACCAGCAGCACAATTCGGACAGGTGGGTCGACGGATGAGCAGTTCTTC.

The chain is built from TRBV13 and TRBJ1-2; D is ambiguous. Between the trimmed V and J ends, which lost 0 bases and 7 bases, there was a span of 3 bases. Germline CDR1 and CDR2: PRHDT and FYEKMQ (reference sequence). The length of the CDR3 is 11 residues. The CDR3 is CASSLGGGYTF. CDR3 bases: TGTGCCAGCAGCTTAGGGGGTGGCTACACCTTC.

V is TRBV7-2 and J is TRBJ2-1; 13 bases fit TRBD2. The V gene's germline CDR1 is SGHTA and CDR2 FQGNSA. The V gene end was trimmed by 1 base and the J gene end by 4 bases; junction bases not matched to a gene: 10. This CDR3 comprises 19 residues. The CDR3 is CASSLGRTSGSVAYNEQFF. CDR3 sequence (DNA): TGTGCCAGCAGCTTAGGTAGGACTAGCGGGAGTGTGGCTTACAATGAGCAGTTCTTC. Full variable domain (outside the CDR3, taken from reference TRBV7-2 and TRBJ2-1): GAGVSQSPSNKVTEKGKDVELRCDPISGHTALYWYRQSLGQGLEFLIYFQGNSAPDKSGLPSDRFSAERTGGSVSTLTIQRTQQEDSAVYLCASSLGRTSGSVAYNEQFFGPGTRLTVL.

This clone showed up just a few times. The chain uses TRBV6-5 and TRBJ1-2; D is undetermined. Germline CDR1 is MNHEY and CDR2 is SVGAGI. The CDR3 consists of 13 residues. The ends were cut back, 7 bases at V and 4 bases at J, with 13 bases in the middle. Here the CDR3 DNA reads TGTGCCAGCACTAAAACCCCGCTCTATGGCTACACCTTC. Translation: CASTKTPLYGYTF.

CDR3 bases: TGTGCCAGCAGCTTATCAGTAATTGGTGAGCAGTACTTC. Amino acid sequence: CASSLSVIGEQYF. The chain has TRBV11-2 and TRBJ2-7; D is unclear. V lost 2 bases, J lost 7 bases, and 12 bases lay in between. The CDR3 length is 13 residues. Germline CDR1 reads SGHAT; CDR2 reads FQNNGV.

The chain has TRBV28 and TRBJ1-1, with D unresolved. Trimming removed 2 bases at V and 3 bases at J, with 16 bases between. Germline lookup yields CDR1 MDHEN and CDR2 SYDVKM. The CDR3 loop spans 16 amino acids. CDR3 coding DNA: TGTGCCAGCAGTTTAGCCGGATTGGGCTCGGACACTGAAGCTTTCTTT. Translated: CASSLAGLGSDTEAFF.

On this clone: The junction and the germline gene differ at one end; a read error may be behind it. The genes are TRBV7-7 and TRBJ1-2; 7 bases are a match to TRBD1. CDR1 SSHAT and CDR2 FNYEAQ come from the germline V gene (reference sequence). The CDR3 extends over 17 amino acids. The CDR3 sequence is CASSLAEQGDSRYGYTF. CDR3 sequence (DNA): TGTGCTAGCAGCTTAGCGGAGCAGGGGGACTCGCGTTATGGCTACACCTTC.

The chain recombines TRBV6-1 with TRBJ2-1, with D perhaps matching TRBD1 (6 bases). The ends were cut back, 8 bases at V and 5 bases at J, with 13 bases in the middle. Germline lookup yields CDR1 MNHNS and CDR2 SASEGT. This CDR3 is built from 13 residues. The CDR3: CASDWSGDNEQFF. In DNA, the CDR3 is TGTGCCAGCGACTGGTCAGGGGACAATGAGCAGTTCTTC.

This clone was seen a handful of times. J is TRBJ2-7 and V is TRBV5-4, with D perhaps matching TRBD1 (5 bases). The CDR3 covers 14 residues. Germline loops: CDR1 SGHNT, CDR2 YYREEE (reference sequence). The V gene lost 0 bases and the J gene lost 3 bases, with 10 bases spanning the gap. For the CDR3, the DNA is TGTGCCAGCAGCTTGGTTAGGGGTGGCTACGAGCAGTACTTC. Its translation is CASSLVRGGYEQYF.

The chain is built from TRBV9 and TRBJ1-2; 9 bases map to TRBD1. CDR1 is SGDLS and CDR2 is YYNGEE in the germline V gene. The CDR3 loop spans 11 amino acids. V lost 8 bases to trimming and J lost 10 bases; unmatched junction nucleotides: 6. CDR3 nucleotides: TGTGCCAGTGGACAGGGGTTAGTCTACACCTTC. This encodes CASGQGLVYTF.

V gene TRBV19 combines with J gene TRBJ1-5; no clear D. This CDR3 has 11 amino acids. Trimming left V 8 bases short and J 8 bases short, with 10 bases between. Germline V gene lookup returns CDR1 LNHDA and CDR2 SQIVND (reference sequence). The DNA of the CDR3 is TGTGCCAGTGGATTCCAGAAGCCCCAGCATTTT. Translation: CASGFQKPQHF.

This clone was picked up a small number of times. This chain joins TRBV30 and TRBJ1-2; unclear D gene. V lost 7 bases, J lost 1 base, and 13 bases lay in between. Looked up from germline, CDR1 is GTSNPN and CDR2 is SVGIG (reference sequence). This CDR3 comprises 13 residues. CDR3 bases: TGTGCCTTAAAAGAAAACGTTAACTATGGCTACACCTTC. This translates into CALKENVNYGYTF.

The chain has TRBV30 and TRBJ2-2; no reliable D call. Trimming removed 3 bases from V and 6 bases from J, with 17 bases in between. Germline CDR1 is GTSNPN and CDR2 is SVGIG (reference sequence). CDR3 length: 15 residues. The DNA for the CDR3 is TGTGCCTGGAGCCACAATCTAAGGAGTTCCGGGGAGCTGTTTTTT. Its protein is CAWSHNLRSSGELFF.

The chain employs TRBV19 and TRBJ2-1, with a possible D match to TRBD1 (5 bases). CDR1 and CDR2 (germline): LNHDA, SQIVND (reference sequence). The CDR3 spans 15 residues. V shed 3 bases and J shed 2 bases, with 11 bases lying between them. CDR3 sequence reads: CASSIRAQPYNEQFF. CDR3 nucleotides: TGTGCCAGTAGTATCAGGGCTCAACCCTACAATGAGCAGTTCTTC. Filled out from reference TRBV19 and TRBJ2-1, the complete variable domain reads DGGITQSPKYLFRKEGQNVTLSCEQNLNHDAMYWYRQDPGQGLRLIYYSQIVNDFQKGDIAEGYSVSREKKESFPLTVTSAQKNPTAFYLCASSIRAQPYNEQFFGPGTRLTVL.

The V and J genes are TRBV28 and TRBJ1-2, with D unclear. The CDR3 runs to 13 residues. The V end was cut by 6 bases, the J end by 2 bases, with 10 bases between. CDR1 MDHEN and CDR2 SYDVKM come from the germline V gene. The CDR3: CASRPGENYGYTF. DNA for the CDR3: TGTGCCAGCAGGCCCGGGGAAAACTATGGCTACACCTTC.

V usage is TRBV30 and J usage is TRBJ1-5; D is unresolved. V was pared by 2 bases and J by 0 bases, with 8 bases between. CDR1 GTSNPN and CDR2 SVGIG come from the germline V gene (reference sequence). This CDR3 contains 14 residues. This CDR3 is CAWSPGSSNQPQHF. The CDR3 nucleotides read TGTGCCTGGAGTCCCGGGAGTAGCAATCAGCCCCAGCATTTT.

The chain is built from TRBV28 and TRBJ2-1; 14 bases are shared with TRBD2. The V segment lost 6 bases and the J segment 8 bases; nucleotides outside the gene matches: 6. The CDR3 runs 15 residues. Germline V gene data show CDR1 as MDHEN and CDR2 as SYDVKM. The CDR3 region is CASRGTSGSLDEQFF. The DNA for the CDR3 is TGTGCCAGCAGGGGGACTAGCGGGAGTTTGGATGAGCAGTTCTTC.

CDR3 coding DNA: TGTGCCATCATACCTTTGGGTGGCTATGGCTACACCTTC. Its protein product is CAIIPLGGYGYTF. The chain joins TRBV2 to TRBJ1-2; D remains unclear. CDR3 length: 13 amino acids. Per the germline V gene, CDR1 is SNHLY and CDR2 is FYNNEI. V was trimmed by 10 bases and J by 4 bases, leaving 16 bases between them.